This T cell receptor (beta chain) was documented in a study of CD8+ T cells in alopecia areata. In the study overall: For the treated group, dosing was oral tofacitinib at 5 to 10 mg twice daily. The tofacitinib course ran for 6 to 18 months and was followed by 6 months off drug. Study-wide findings and caveats: Between patients, shared TCR sequences were less clear than in mice. This was possibly due in part to HLA diversity in the patient population.

As regards this clone: Its cognate antigen is unknown.

The investigators collected lesional scalp punch biopsies and peripheral blood from alopecia areata patients. V dropped 0 bases and J dropped 10 bases, with 9 bases sitting between them. This CDR3 is built from 12 residues. The V gene's germline CDR1 is MGHRA and CDR2 YSYEKL. Isolated RNA was reverse transcribed into cDNA used as the sequencing template. Some clones are missing from TCRdb's copy, which holds only in-frame ones; the method was immunoSEQ multiplex PCR. The table shows some 170,000 clones, with approximately 70% occurring only once. The sample was CD8+ T cells sorted from blood, taken at week 0. The chain uses TRBV4-1 and TRBJ1-1; D not resolved. This sequence was found in a human donor with alopecia areata. The CDR3 spells CASSQERQRAFF. In DNA form, the CDR3 reads TGCGCCAGCAGCCAAGAACGCCAGAGAGCTTTCTTT.